Listed here are 32 T cell receptor beta chains from one sample, sequenced in a study of Graves' ophthalmopathy and Graves' hyperthyroidism. RNA served as the template for amplifying TCR beta CDR3 regions. HTBI primers primed a first-round RT-PCR, and a second-round multiplex PCR followed. TCRdb called the multiplex PCR reads again in MiXCR, with one record for every CDR3 protein. The table has hundreds of thousands of distinct CDR3 sequences, roughly 20% seen once. Source material: peripheral blood. Every receptor here comes from a woman younger than 35 with stable Graves' hyperthyroidism. Some clones in this sample may be carry-over from other donors' samples.

This clonotype came up many times. The chain has TRBV2 and TRBJ1-1; D is unclear. The CDR3 is 13 amino acids. Germline V lookup: CDR1 SNHLY, CDR2 FYNNEI. The V end was cut by 7 bases, the J end by 4 bases, with 13 bases between. The CDR3 nucleotides are TGTGCCAGCACCCAAGGTGAGGGCACTGAAGCTTTCTTT. Its translation is CASTQGEGTEAFF. The complete variable domain, with remaining parts taken from reference TRBV2 and TRBJ1-1, reads EPEVTQTPSHQVTQMGQEVILRCVPISNHLYFYWYRQILGQKVEFLVSFYNNEISEKSEIFDDQFSVERPDGSNFTLKIRSTKLEDSAMYFCASTQGEGTEAFFGQGTRLTVV.

This clonotype has ten or more counts. CDR3: CASRSLLAKNIQYF. In DNA form, the CDR3 reads TGTGCCAGCAGAAGTTTGCTAGCCAAAAACATTCAGTACTTC. This chain uses TRBV6-5 with TRBJ2-4, with no clear D. The germline V and J ends were trimmed by 6 bases and 0 bases, with 9 bases remaining between them. Germline-derived CDR1 and CDR2 are MNHEY and SVGAGI. CDR3 length: 14 residues.

The sample holds many counts of this clonotype. The chain couples TRBV12-5 to TRBJ2-5; 7 nucleotides match TRBD1. V lost 5 bases, J lost 4 bases, and 4 bases stayed unmatched. The CDR3 has 13 amino acids. The germline gives CDR1 LGHNT, CDR2 FRNRAP. In DNA, the CDR3 is TGTGCTAGTGGTAACAACAGGGGAGAGACCCAGTACTTC. Its translation is CASGNNRGETQYF.

This clonotype showed up many times. One end of the junction is discordant with germline, which a read error may explain. The V gene is TRBV5-1, the J gene TRBJ1-2; 8 bases align to TRBD1. The CDR3 consists of 12 residues. The germline V gene encodes CDR1 SGHRS and CDR2 YFSETQ. For the CDR3, the DNA is TGTGCCAGCAGTTCGACAGGGGATGGCTACACCTTC. It translates to CASSSTGDGYTF.

This clonotype was counted at least ten times. The chain employs TRBV28 and TRBJ2-7, with a tentative D call TRBD2 (5 bases). CDR1 MDHEN and CDR2 SYDVKM come from the germline V gene. V was trimmed by 4 bases and J by 6 bases, leaving 16 bases between them. CDR3 size: 14 residues. This CDR3 reads CASSSSHPPGEQYF. The CDR3 DNA follows: TGTGCCAGCAGTTCTAGCCACCCACCGGGCGAGCAGTACTTC.

The chain joins TRBV19 to TRBJ2-2; D might be TRBD1 or TRBD2, each matching 6 bases. V lost 7 bases to trimming and J lost 7 bases, with 25 bases between them. Germline V gives CDR1 LNHDA, CDR2 SQIVND (reference sequence). CDR3 length: 17 amino acids. CDR3: CASTSRWGAHKGGELFF. The CDR3 nucleotides read TGTGCCAGTACCTCCCGTTGGGGGGCGCATAAAGGCGGGGAGCTGTTTTTT.

This clonotype has more than one count but fewer than ten. This chain joins TRBV6-2 or TRBV6-3 and TRBJ2-7, with D perhaps matching TRBD1 or TRBD2 (5 bases each). V was pared by 7 bases and J by 4 bases, with 11 bases between. Per germline, CDR1 MNHEY and CDR2 SVGEGT. This CDR3 comprises 12 residues. The CDR3 here is CASNRGGYEQYF. In nucleotides, the CDR3 is TGTGCCAGCAATCGTGGGGGATACGAGCAGTACTTC.

Many counts were recorded for this clonotype. V and J are TRBV2 and TRBJ1-5; 9 bases agree with TRBD1. Germline CDR1 SNHLY, CDR2 FYNNEI. The CDR3 spans 13 residues. Trimming cost V 6 bases and J 6 bases; bases outside gene matches: 3. This CDR3 reads CASRGTGFQPQHF. The CDR3 DNA reads as TGTGCCAGCAGGGGGACAGGGTTTCAGCCCCAGCATTTT.

This clonotype was found once. The chain joins TRBV20-1 to TRBJ2-7; 8 nucleotides align to TRBD1. Matching the DNA end better, TRBJ2-5 makes the J call doubtful. This CDR3 spans 14 amino acids. Germline CDR1 and CDR2: DFQATT and SNEGSKA (reference sequence). CDR3 sequence: CSARDGQGGETQYF. As DNA, the CDR3 is TGCAGTGCTAGAGATGGACAGGGCGGAGAGACCCAGTACTTC.

The table lists this clonotype with many counts. The chain joins TRBV13 to TRBJ2-5; possibly TRBD1 or TRBD2 for D (5 bases each). The CDR3 runs to 15 residues. The V gene's germline CDR1 is PRHDT and CDR2 FYEKMQ (reference sequence). V was clipped by 5 bases and J by 9 bases, with 22 bases between them. Here the CDR3 reads CASSPRGTQVWAQYF. The CDR3 DNA is TGTGCCAGCAGCCCACGGGGCACCCAAGTTTGGGCCCAGTACTTC.

Ten or more counts support this clonotype. The V gene is TRBV6-2 or TRBV6-3, the J gene TRBJ2-7; D ambiguous. With 2 bases removed from V and 6 bases from J, the gap between germline ends came to 5 bases. The CDR3 is made up of 11 amino acids. Germline CDR1 and CDR2: MNHEY and SVGEGT. CDR3 amino acids: CASSYGIEQYF. CDR3 bases: TGTGCCAGCAGTTACGGTATCGAGCAGTACTTC.

The chain links TRBV11-2 to TRBJ1-1; no definite D call. The germline gives CDR1 SGHAT, CDR2 FQNNGV. The CDR3 has 16 residues. V was cut by 4 bases and J by 5 bases, with 20 bases left in between. The CDR3 DNA is TGTGCCAGCAGCTCCCCTCGGGCGGGATTGCGGACTGAAGCTTTCTTT. Residues: CASSSPRAGLRTEAFF.

This clonotype has at least ten counts. V and J are TRBV6-1 and TRBJ1-2, with D maybe TRBD1 (5 bases). Germline assignment: CDR1 MNHNS and CDR2 SASEGT. V lost 5 bases and J 3 bases, leaving 16 bases between the germline ends. The CDR3 has 15 amino acids. The CDR3 loop is CASSREGVLDYGYTF. The CDR3 bases are TGTGCCAGCAGTAGAGAAGGGGTTTTAGACTATGGCTACACCTTC.

This clonotype was detected many times. This chain connects TRBV28 to TRBJ2-7, with 9 bases that match TRBD2. The CDR3 has 16 residues. V lost 5 bases to trimming and J lost 6 bases; unmatched junction nucleotides: 14. Germline V gene lookup returns CDR1 MDHEN and CDR2 SYDVKM. CDR3 coding DNA: TGTGCCAGCAGTGAGGGGACTAGCCCCATAATGTCCGAGCAGTACTTC. It codes for CASSEGTSPIMSEQYF.

Many counts were recorded for this clonotype. This chain connects TRBV9 to TRBJ2-5, with D perhaps matching TRBD2 (6 bases). Trimming shortened V by 4 bases and J by 5 bases, and 18 bases separated the two germline ends. The CDR3 is made up of 15 amino acids. The V gene's germline CDR1 is SGDLS and CDR2 YYNGEE. CDR3 bases: TGTGCCAGCAGCCCACGGGCTAGGAGGGAGGAGACCCAGTACTTC. Amino acids: CASSPRARREETQYF. Full variable domain (outside the CDR3, taken from reference TRBV9 and TRBJ2-5): DSGVTQTPKHLITATGQRVTLRCSPRSGDLSVYWYQQSLDQGLQFLIQYYNGEERAKGNILERFSAQQFPDLHSELNLSSLELGDSALYFCASSPRARREETQYFGPGTRLLVL.

This clonotype came up many times. The genes are TRBV2 and TRBJ1-5, with D possibly matching TRBD1 (6 bases). Trimming stripped 8 bases from V and 4 bases from J, with 24 bases between. The CDR3 is made up of 17 amino acids. The germline CDR1 and CDR2 sequences are SNHLY and FYNNEI. This CDR3 reads CASGGAGRRQGNQPQHF. The CDR3 nucleotides read TGTGCCAGCGGGGGGGCCGGACGGAGGCAGGGGAATCAGCCCCAGCATTTT.

This clonotype has at least ten counts. The CDR3 coding sequence is TGTGCCAGCAGTTTTACATTCGATAGCTCCTACGAGCAGTACTTC. It encodes CASSFTFDSSYEQYF. The chain carries TRBV12-3 or TRBV12-4 and TRBJ2-7; D remains unclear. This CDR3 is built from 15 residues. The V end was cut by 3 bases, the J end by 0 bases, with 12 bases between.

This clonotype was observed at least ten times. Its ends do not fully match the called genes, so a read error is possible. The V gene is TRBV28, the J gene TRBJ2-7; the D gene is possibly TRBD1 (6 bases). This CDR3 contains 13 residues. Germline V gene sequence: CDR1 MDHEN, CDR2 SYDVKM. The CDR3 bases are TGTACCAGCAGGGGATCGCCCGCCTACGAGCAGTACTTC. The encoded protein is CTSRGSPAYEQYF.

In this sample, this clonotype turned up a few times. This chain connects TRBV27 to TRBJ2-7; TRBD1 matches at 10 bases. After removal of 0 bases from V and 7 bases from J, the junction contained 6 bases not matched to a gene. Germline V gene lookup returns CDR1 MNHEY and CDR2 SMNVEV (reference sequence). The CDR3 has 15 amino acids. The CDR3 region is CASSLSGTGEGEQYF. The CDR3, as DNA: TGTGCCAGCAGTTTATCGGGGACAGGGGAAGGGGAGCAGTACTTC.

The chain couples TRBV7-9 to TRBJ1-1; 7 nucleotides match TRBD1. Germline CDR1 and CDR2: SEHNR and FQNEAQ (reference sequence). This CDR3 has 12 residues. V trimming: 8 bases; J trimming: 11 bases; junction bases outside the gene matches: 11. CDR3 amino acids: CASSPEEGQAFF. In DNA, the CDR3 is TGTGCCAGCTCCCCTGAGGAGGGACAGGCTTTCTTT.

The chain combines TRBV4-1 with TRBJ1-2; possibly TRBD1 for D (5 bases). The CDR3 spans 16 residues. Looked up from germline, CDR1 is MGHRA and CDR2 is YSYEKL. V was pared by 1 base and J by 8 bases, with 20 bases between. The CDR3 loop reads CASSQGSTAPAAGYTF. DNA of the CDR3: TGCGCCAGCAGCCAAGGATCGACAGCCCCGGCAGCGGGCTACACCTTC.

In its sample, this clonotype was seen many times. The chain combines TRBV12-3 or TRBV12-4 with TRBJ2-6; no clear D gene. The CDR3 covers 15 residues. V gave up 8 bases and J gave up 0 bases, with 11 bases separating them. CDR3 DNA: TGTGCCAGCGGCAAAAGTCCCTCTGGGGCCAACGTCCTGACTTTC. Protein sequence: CASGKSPSGANVLTF.

V gene TRBV29-1 combines with J gene TRBJ2-5; 8 bases are a match to TRBD1. With V trimmed by 6 bases and J by 2 bases, 5 bases remained unmatched. Germline CDR1 reads SQVTM; CDR2 reads ANQGSEA. The CDR3 covers 13 residues. The CDR3 sequence: CSVKGQGQETQYF. CDR3 DNA sequence: TGCAGCGTGAAAGGACAGGGTCAAGAGACCCAGTACTTC.

The chain couples TRBV18 to TRBJ2-2, with 9 bases matching TRBD1. Trimming at V came to 4 bases and at J to 2 bases, leaving 5 bases not matched to a gene. Germline V lookup: CDR1 KGHSH, CDR2 LQKENI. The CDR3 covers 16 residues. The CDR3 here is CASSRQGQGNTGELFF. CDR3 sequence (DNA): TGTGCCAGCTCACGACAGGGACAGGGAAACACCGGGGAGCTGTTTTTT.

This clonotype was seen repeatedly, ten times or more. J is TRBJ1-2 and V is TRBV9, with D possibly being TRBD1 (5 bases). The length of the CDR3 is 15 residues. Germline CDR1 is SGDLS and CDR2 is YYNGEE. Trimming removed 0 bases at V and 7 bases at J, with 16 bases between. CDR3 loop: CASSVGPGIGLGYTF. DNA of the CDR3: TGTGCCAGCAGCGTAGGCCCAGGGATTGGTCTTGGCTACACCTTC.

This clonotype was detected ten times or more. The V call is TRBV6-1, the J call TRBJ2-7; TRBD2 might be the D (5 bases). V lost 5 bases, J lost 2 bases, and 13 bases lay in between. Germline loops: CDR1 MNHNS, CDR2 SASEGT. The length of the CDR3 is 14 residues. In DNA, the CDR3 is TGTGCCAGCAGTATTCCCGGGATACCCTACGAGCAGTACTTC. It is translated as CASSIPGIPYEQYF.

This clonotype was observed at least ten times. The chain uses TRBV5-1 and TRBJ1-2, with 11 bases that match TRBD1. This CDR3 has 14 amino acids. The J segment lost 4 bases and the V segment lost 4 bases, leaving 3 bases of the junction unmatched. Germline values: CDR1 SGHRS, CDR2 YFSETQ. The CDR3 bases are TGCGCCAGCAGCACGGGACAGGGGGGCTATGGCTACACCTTC. This encodes CASSTGQGGYGYTF.

The chain has TRBV27 and TRBJ2-2, with TRBD2 identical over 12 bases. The CDR3 is 15 residues long. J gave up 7 bases and V 2 bases, and 2 bases lay outside the gene matches. Germline V lookup: CDR1 MNHEY, CDR2 SMNVEV (reference sequence). CDR3 sequence: CASSLLAGGIGELFF. In DNA form, the CDR3 reads TGTGCCAGCAGTTTACTAGCGGGAGGGATCGGGGAGCTGTTTTTT.

At least ten counts were recorded for this clonotype. The chain joins TRBV4-1 to TRBJ2-5; possibly TRBD1 for D (6 bases). The CDR3 spans 14 residues. The V end lost 0 bases, the J end lost 6 bases, and 11 bases lay between the germline ends. Germline CDR1 MGHRA, CDR2 YSYEKL. The CDR3: CASSQEAQGKTQYF. CDR3 DNA sequence: TGCGCCAGCAGCCAAGAGGCACAGGGAAAGACCCAGTACTTC.

This clonotype was seen many times. V gene TRBV7-2 combines with J gene TRBJ2-2; 7 bases fit TRBD1. The J segment lost 6 bases and the V segment lost 5 bases, leaving 6 bases of the junction unmatched. The germline V gene has CDR1 SGHTA and CDR2 FQGNSA. The CDR3 runs 14 residues. The CDR3 here is CASSGDRTPGELFF. For the CDR3, the DNA is TGTGCCAGCAGCGGGGACAGAACCCCCGGGGAGCTGTTTTTT.

This clonotype has a count of ten or more. This chain connects TRBV20-1 to TRBJ2-7; 9 nucleotides align to TRBD1. CDR1 is DFQATT and CDR2 is SNEGSKA in the germline V gene (reference sequence). There are 13 residues in the CDR3. J was trimmed by 3 bases and V by 4 bases; bases with no gene match: 4. The DNA for the CDR3 is TGCAGTGCTATTCCGGGACAGGGCTACGAGCAGTACTTC. It specifies CSAIPGQGYEQYF.

This sequence joins TRBV7-2 and TRBJ2-5, with D possibly called TRBD1 or TRBD2 (5 bases each). Germline values: CDR1 SGHTA, CDR2 FQGNSA. There are 14 residues in the CDR3. V lost 3 bases to trimming and J lost 1 base, with 9 bases between them. The chain's CDR3 is CASSLLRGQETQYF. The DNA for the CDR3 is TGTGCCAGCAGCTTGTTGAGGGGCCAAGAGACCCAGTACTTC.